This T cell receptor beta chain stems from a study of beta chain features in type 1 diabetes. CDR3 length equals 14 residues. Germline loops: CDR1 LNHDA, CDR2 SQIVND (reference sequence). Trimming left V 6 bases short and J 0 bases short, with 12 bases between. Expressed TCRB transcripts were sequenced, since all the RNA that had been isolated was reverse transcribed. Using immunoSEQ multiplex PCR, the repertoire was profiled, and TCRdb retains in-frame clones only, with some absent. This table has roughly 330,000 clones, about 11% appearing once. This clone was seen a few times. This clonotype was obtained from a young woman in good health. The sample was naive CD4+ T cells from blood. V usage is TRBV19 and J usage is TRBJ2-7, with D tentatively TRBD1 (6 bases). The CDR3 reads CASRLTGSSYEQYF. CDR3 nucleotide sequence: TGTGCCAGTAGGCTAACAGGGAGCTCCTACGAGCAGTACTTC. The variable domain in full, completed from reference TRBV19 and TRBJ2-7, reads DGGITQSPKYLFRKEGQNVTLSCEQNLNHDAMYWYRQDPGQGLRLIYYSQIVNDFQKGDIAEGYSVSREKKESFPLTVTSAQKNPTAFYLCASRLTGSSYEQYFGPGTRLTVT.